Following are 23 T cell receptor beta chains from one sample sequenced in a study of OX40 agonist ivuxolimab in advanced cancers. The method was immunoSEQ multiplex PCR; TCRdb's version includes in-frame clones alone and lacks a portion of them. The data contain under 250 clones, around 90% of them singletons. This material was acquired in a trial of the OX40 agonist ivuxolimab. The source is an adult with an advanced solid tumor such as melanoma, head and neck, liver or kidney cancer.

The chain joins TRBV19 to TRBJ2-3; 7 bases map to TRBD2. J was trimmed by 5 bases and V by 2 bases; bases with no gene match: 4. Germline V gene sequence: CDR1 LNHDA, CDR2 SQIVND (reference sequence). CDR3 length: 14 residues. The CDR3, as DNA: TGTGCCAGTAGTATACGGGGGGAAGGAGATACGCAGTATTTT. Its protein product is CASSIRGEGDTQYF.

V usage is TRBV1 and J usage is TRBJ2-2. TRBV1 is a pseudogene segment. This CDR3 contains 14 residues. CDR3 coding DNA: TGCGCCAGCAGCCAAGTGCAGACCACCGGGGAGCTGTTTTTT. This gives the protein CASSQVQTTGELFF.

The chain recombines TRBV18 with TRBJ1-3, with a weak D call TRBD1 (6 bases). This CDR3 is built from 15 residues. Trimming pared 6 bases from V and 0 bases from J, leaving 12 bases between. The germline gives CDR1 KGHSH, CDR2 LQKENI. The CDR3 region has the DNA TGTGCCAGCTCTCAGGACAGCGTCTCTGGAAACACCATATATTTT. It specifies CASSQDSVSGNTIYF.

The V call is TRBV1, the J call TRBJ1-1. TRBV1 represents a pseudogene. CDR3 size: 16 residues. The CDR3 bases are TGCGCCAGCAGCCAAGTTCGAGCTGGGTTCGGCACTGAAGCTTTCTTT. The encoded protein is CASSQVRAGFGTEAFF.

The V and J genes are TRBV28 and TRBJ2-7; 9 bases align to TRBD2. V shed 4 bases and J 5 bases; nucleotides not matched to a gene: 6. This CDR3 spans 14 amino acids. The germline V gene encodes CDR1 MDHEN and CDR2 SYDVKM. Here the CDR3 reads CASSSLAGYNEQYV. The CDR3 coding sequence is TGTGCCAGCAGTTCTCTAGCGGGGTATAACGAGCAGTACGTC.

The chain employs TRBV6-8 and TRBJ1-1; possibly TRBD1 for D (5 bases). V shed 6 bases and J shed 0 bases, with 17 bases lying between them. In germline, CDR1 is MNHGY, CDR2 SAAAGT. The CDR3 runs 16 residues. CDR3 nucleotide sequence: TGTGCCAGCAGCTACAATCAAGACAGCATGAACACTGAAGCTTTCTTT. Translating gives CASSYNQDSMNTEAFF.

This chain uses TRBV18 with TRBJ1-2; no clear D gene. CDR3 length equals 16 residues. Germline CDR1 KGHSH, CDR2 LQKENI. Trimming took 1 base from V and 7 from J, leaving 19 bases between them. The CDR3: CASSPLGSGSQSGYTF. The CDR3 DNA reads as TGTGCCAGCTCACCACTGGGCTCGGGGTCCCAAAGTGGCTACACCTTC.

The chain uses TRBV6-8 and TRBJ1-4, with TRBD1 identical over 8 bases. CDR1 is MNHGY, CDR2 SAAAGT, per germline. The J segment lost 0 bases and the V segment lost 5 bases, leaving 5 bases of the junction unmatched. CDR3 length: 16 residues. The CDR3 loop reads CASSERGQATNEKLFF. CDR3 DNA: TGTGCCAGCAGTGAGAGGGGACAGGCAACTAATGAAAAACTGTTTTTT.

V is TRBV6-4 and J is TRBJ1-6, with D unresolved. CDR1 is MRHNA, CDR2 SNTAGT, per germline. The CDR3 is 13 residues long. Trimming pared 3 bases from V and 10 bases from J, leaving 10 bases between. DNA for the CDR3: TGTGCCAGCAGTGATCAGCCGGGATCACCCCTCCACTTT. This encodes CASSDQPGSPLHF.

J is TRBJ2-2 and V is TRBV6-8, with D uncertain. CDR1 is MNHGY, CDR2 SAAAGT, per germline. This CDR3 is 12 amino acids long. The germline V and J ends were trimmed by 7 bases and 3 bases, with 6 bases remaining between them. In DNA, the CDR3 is TGTGCCAGCAAGAGAGACACCGGGGAGCTGTTTTTT. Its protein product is CASKRDTGELFF.

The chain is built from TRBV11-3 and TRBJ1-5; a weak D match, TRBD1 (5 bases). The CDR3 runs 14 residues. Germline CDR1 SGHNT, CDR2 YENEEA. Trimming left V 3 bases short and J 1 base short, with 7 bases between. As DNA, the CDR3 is TGTGCCAGCAGCTTGGAGGGGAGCAATCAGCCCCAGCATTTT. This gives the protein CASSLEGSNQPQHF.

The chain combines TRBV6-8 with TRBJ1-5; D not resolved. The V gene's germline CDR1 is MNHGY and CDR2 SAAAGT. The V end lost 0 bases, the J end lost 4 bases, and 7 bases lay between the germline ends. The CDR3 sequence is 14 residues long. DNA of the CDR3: TGTGCCAGCAGTTACTCCGGCGGAAATCAGCCCCAGCATTTT. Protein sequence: CASSYSGGNQPQHF.

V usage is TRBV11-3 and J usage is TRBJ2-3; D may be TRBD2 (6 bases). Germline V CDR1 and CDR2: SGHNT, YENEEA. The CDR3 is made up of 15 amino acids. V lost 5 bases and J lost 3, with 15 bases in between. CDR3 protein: CASSRRTNATDTQYF. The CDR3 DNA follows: TGTGCCAGCAGCCGTCGGACTAACGCTACAGATACGCAGTATTTT.

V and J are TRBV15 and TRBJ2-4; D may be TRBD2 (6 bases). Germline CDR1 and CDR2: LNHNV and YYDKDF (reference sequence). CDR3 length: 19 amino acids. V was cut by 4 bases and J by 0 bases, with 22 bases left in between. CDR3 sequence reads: CATSTQWGVVAGAKNIQYF. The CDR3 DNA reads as TGTGCCACCAGCACCCAGTGGGGGGTTGTTGCAGGAGCCAAAAACATTCAGTACTTC.

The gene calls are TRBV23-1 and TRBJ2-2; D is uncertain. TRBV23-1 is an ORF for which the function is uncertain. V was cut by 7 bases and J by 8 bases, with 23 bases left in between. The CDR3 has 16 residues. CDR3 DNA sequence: TGCGCCAGCAACTCGCAACAAGCAAGACACCGGGGGGAGCTGTTTTTT. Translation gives CASNSQQARHRGELFF.

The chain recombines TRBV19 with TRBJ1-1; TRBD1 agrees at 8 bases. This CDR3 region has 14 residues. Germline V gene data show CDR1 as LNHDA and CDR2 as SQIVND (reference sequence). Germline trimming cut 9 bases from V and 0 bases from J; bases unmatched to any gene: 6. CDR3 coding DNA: TGTGCCAGCACCCGACAGGGGATGAACACTGAAGCTTTCTTT. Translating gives CASTRQGMNTEAFF.

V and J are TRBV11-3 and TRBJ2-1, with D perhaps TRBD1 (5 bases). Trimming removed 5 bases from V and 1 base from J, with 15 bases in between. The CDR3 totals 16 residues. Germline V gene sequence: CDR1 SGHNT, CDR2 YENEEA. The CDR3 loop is CASSNADSLSYNEQFF. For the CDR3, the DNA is TGTGCCAGCAGCAATGCAGACAGTCTTTCCTACAATGAGCAGTTCTTC.

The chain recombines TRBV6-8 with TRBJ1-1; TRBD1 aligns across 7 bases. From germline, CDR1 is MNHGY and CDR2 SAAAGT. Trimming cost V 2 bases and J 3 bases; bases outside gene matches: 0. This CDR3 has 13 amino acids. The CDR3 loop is CASSYTGDTEAFF. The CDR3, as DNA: TGTGCCAGCAGTTACACAGGGGACACTGAAGCTTTCTTT.

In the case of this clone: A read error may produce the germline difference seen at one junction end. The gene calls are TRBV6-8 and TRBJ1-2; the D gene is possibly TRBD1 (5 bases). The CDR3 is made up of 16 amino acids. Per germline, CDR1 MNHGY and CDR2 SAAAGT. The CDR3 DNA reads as TGTGCCAGCAGTGACTCCCGACGACAGTCTAAGTATGGCTACACCTTC. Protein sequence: CASSDSRRQSKYGYTF.

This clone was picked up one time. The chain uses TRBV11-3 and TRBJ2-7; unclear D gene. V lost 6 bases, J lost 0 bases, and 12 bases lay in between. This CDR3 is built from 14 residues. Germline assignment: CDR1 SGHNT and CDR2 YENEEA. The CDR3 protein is CASRSDISSYEQYF. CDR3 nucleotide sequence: TGTGCCAGCAGGAGTGATATAAGCTCCTACGAGCAGTACTTC.

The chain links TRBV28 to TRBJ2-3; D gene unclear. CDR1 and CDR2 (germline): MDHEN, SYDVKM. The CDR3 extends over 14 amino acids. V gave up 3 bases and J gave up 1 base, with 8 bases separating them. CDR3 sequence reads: CASSFYGGTDTQYF. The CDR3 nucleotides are TGTGCCAGCAGTTTTTACGGAGGCACAGATACGCAGTATTTT.

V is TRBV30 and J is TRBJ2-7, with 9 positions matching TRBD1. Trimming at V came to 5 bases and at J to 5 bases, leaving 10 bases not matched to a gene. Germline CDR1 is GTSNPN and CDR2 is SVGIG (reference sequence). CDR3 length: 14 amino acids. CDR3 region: CAWGTGTGSNEQYF. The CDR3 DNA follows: TGTGCCTGGGGGACCGGGACAGGGTCAAACGAGCAGTACTTC.

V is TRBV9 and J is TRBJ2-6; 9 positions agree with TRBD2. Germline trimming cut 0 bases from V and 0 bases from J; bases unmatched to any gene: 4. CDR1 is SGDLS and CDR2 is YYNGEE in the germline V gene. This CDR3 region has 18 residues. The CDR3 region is CASSVGLAGYSGANVLTF. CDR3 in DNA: TGTGCCAGCAGCGTAGGGCTAGCGGGGTACTCTGGGGCCAACGTCCTGACTTTC.